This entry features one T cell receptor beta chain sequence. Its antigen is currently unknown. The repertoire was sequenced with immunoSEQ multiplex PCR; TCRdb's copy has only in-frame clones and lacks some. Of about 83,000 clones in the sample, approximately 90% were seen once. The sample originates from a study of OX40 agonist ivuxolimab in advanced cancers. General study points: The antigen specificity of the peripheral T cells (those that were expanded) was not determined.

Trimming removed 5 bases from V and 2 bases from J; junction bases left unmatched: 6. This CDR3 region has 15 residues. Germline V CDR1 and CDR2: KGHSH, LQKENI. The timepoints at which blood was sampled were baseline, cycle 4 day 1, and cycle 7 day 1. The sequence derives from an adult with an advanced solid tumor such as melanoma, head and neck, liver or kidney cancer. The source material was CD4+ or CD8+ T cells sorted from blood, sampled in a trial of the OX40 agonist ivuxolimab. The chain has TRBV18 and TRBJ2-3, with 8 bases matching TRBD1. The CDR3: CASSWGQADTDTQYF. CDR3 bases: TGTGCCAGCTCATGGGGACAGGCTGACACAGATACGCAGTATTTT.